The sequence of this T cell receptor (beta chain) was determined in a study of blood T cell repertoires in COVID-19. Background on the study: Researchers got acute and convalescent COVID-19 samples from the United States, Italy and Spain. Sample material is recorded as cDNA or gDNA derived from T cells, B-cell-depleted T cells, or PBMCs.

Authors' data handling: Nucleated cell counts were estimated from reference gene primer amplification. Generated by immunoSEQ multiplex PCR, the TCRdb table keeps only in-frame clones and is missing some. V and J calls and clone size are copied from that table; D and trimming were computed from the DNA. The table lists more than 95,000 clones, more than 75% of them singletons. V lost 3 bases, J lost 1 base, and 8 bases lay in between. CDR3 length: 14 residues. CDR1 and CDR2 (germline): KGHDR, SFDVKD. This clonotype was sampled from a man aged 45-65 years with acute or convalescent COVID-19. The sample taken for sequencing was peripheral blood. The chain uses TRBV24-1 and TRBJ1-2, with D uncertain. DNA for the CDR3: TGTGCCACCAGTGATCCGACAATTAACTATGGCTACACCTTC. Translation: CATSDPTINYGYTF.